The T cell receptor (beta chain) described here comes from a study of T cell responses to AZD1222 COVID-19 vaccine. Here immunoSEQ multiplex PCR was the method, and the copy in TCRdb shows in-frame clones only, minus some. The sample carries nearly 90,000 clones, about 91% recorded once. Germline V gives CDR1 KGHSH, CDR2 LQKENI. There are 13 residues in the CDR3. Trimming took off 4 bases at V and 12 bases at J, with 16 bases between the two ends. This receptor was obtained from an adult in good health. The material was peripheral blood, obtained on day 0 of MenACWY control vaccination. The V and J genes are TRBV18 and TRBJ1-5; D is ambiguous. The CDR3 nucleotides read TGTGCCAGCTCACGAGAGGCGGCAGCTCTCCAGCATTTT. It encodes CASSREAAALQHF.